This T cell receptor beta chain was sequenced for a study of T cell responses to AZD1222 COVID-19 vaccine. About the study: Doses given second, at about 4 or about 12 weeks, were pooled.

Profiling relied on immunoSEQ multiplex PCR, and the TCRdb table lists in-frame clones only, not all of them. The sample holds approximately 100,000 clones, around 94% seen once. V lost 10 bases to trimming and J lost 0 bases, with 10 bases between them. Germline V lookup: CDR1 MNHEY, CDR2 SVGAGI. This CDR3 contains 14 residues. The receptor was derived from an adult in good health. Material: peripheral blood, obtained on day 0 of AZD1222 vaccination. The chain links TRBV6-5 to TRBJ1-6; tentative D call: TRBD1 (6 bases). In DNA form, the CDR3 reads TGTGCCAATAGGGGGAGCTCCTATAATTCACCCCTCCACTTT. Protein product: CANRGSSYNSPLHF.